This passage covers 31 T cell receptor beta chains from one sample sequenced in a study of identical twins (dated by TCRdb to the mid-2010s). Library construction relied on 5' RACE. Instrument on record: Illumina HiSeq 2000. Clones were called with MiXCR by TCRdb after fastp trimmed the public reads at Q25, and only in-frame beta chains were retained. Each entry is one CDR3 protein sequence, shown with its most common DNA and genes. The sample contains some 190,000 distinct CDR3 sequences, about a sixth of them found a single time. 40% of the sample is taken by the ten largest. The same sample was also used in a study of T cells expressing NK-cell markers.

Sequences were obtained from CD8+ T cells sorted from blood. The source is a woman aged 18-29 years in good health.

This clonotype has more than one count but fewer than ten. The V call is TRBV12-5, the J call TRBJ2-2; weak D call: TRBD1 (5 bases). The germline V and J ends were trimmed by 6 bases and 2 bases, with 10 bases remaining between them. Germline-derived CDR1 and CDR2 are LGHNT and FRNRAP. This CDR3 is 14 amino acids long. Here the CDR3 DNA reads TGTGCTAGTGGCCTCCAGGGAAACACCGGGGAGCTGTTTTTT. Its protein is CASGLQGNTGELFF.

The J gene is TRBJ1-1, the V gene TRBV7-2, with D unresolved. The CDR3 has 14 amino acids. Trimming stripped 8 bases from V and 1 base from J, with 14 bases between. Germline V gene lookup returns CDR1 SGHTA and CDR2 FQGNSA. The CDR3 DNA reads as TGTGCCAGCCAAGAGATCGGCACGAACACTGAAGCTTTCTTT. Translating gives CASQEIGTNTEAFF.

J is TRBJ2-1 and V is TRBV7-3; 7 bases align to TRBD2. The CDR3 has 13 amino acids. The V gene's germline CDR1 is SGHTA and CDR2 FQGTGA. V lost 6 bases, J lost 8 bases, and 7 bases stayed unmatched. The CDR3 spells CASRPGGTHEQFF. CDR3 nucleotides: TGTGCCAGCAGACCCGGGGGGACCCATGAGCAGTTCTTC.

This chain joins TRBV19 and TRBJ2-7; D could derive from TRBD1 or TRBD2 (5 bases each). This CDR3 is built from 14 residues. Germline values: CDR1 LNHDA, CDR2 SQIVND (reference sequence). Trimming pared 5 bases from V and 2 bases from J, leaving 13 bases between. The CDR3 region is CASSGAEGAYEQYF. In nucleotides, the CDR3 is TGTGCCAGTAGTGGAGCGGAAGGGGCCTACGAGCAGTACTTC.

This chain uses TRBV12-3 or TRBV12-4 with TRBJ2-5; possibly TRBD2 for D (7 bases). Trimming shortened V by 2 bases and J by 5 bases, and 18 bases separated the two germline ends. This CDR3 spans 16 amino acids. The CDR3 protein is CASSLNPWGGGETQYF. The CDR3 nucleotides read TGTGCCAGCAGTTTAAATCCTTGGGGGGGCGGGGAGACCCAGTACTTC.

The chain links TRBV12-5 to TRBJ1-5; D not resolved. Trimming pared 4 bases from V and 3 bases from J, leaving 13 bases between. This CDR3 has 15 amino acids. The germline CDR1 and CDR2 sequences are LGHNT and FRNRAP. As DNA, the CDR3 is TGTGCTAGTGGTTCTATGGGGTTGTTCAATCAGCCCCAGCATTTT. Translated: CASGSMGLFNQPQHF.

V and J are TRBV9 and TRBJ2-1, with no clear D. The ends were cut back, 4 bases at V and 8 bases at J, with 7 bases in the middle. The CDR3 has 11 residues. Germline CDR1 SGDLS, CDR2 YYNGEE. This CDR3 reads CASSRTDEQFF. The DNA of the CDR3 is TGTGCCAGCAGCCGAACTGATGAGCAGTTCTTC.

This clonotype was found a few times. The J gene is TRBJ2-3, the V gene TRBV29-1; D tentatively reads TRBD1 or TRBD2 (5 bases each). V dropped 6 bases and J dropped 2 bases, with 24 bases sitting between them. The CDR3 runs to 17 residues. Germline CDR1 and CDR2: SQVTM and ANQGSEA. In DNA form, the CDR3 reads TGCAGCGTCCGCCGGAGGAAGCTCCAGGGTAACACAGATACGCAGTATTTT. It specifies CSVRRRKLQGNTDTQYF.

This clonotype was seen only a few times. The chain joins TRBV9 to TRBJ1-1; 7 nucleotides match TRBD1. V trimming: 1 base; J trimming: 4 bases; junction bases outside the gene matches: 1. CDR1 is SGDLS and CDR2 is YYNGEE in the germline V gene. The CDR3 is 13 residues long. The CDR3 nucleotides read TGTGCCAGCAGCGTAACAGGGGTCACTGAAGCTTTCTTT. Translating gives CASSVTGVTEAFF.

This clonotype appeared a few times. V is TRBV29-1 and J is TRBJ2-1, with TRBD2 matching 9 bases. Unmatched junction bases numbered 5, after V lost 1 base and J lost 4 bases. The CDR3 has 15 amino acids. CDR1 is SQVTM and CDR2 is ANQGSEA in the germline V gene. The CDR3 region is CSVEGGGRAYNEQFF. The CDR3 bases are TGCAGCGTTGAAGGGGGCGGGAGGGCTTACAATGAGCAGTTCTTC.

This clonotype was counted many times. V and J are TRBV12-3 or TRBV12-4 and TRBJ2-1; D is uncertain. The V and J ends lost 7 bases and 6 bases respectively, with 7 bases between them. The CDR3 sequence is 11 residues long. The CDR3 coding sequence is TGTGCCAGCACCTGGGGCAATGAGCAGTTCTTC. Translation: CASTWGNEQFF.

The V and J genes are TRBV29-1 and TRBJ2-7, with TRBD2 as a possible D gene (6 bases). Germline V lookup: CDR1 SQVTM, CDR2 ANQGSEA. With 4 bases removed from V and 6 bases from J, the gap between germline ends came to 13 bases. This CDR3 is built from 12 residues. The CDR3 region is CSVGDRGSEQYF. The CDR3 region has the DNA TGCAGCGTTGGGGACCGGGGGTCCGAGCAGTACTTC.

This clonotype was counted between two and nine times. The rearrangement joins TRBV3-1 to TRBJ2-7; D not certain. V lost 1 base, J lost 3 bases, and 13 bases lay in between. CDR3 length: 15 residues. Per the germline V gene, CDR1 is LGHDT and CDR2 is YNNKEL (reference sequence). The CDR3 loop is CASSQARSGDYEQYF. CDR3 coding DNA: TGTGCCAGCAGCCAAGCCCGGTCGGGTGACTACGAGCAGTACTTC.

This clonotype has a handful of counts. The gene calls are TRBV18 and TRBJ2-1; unclear D gene. This CDR3 is built from 16 residues. V lost 6 bases to trimming and J lost 2 bases, with 17 bases between them. The germline CDR1 and CDR2 sequences are KGHSH and LQKENI. The CDR3 loop reads CASSSRYSHTYNEQFF. The CDR3 coding sequence is TGTGCCAGCTCCTCTAGGTACAGCCATACCTACAATGAGCAGTTCTTC.

This clonotype was found many times. The V call is TRBV5-6, the J call TRBJ2-1; D is unresolved. The CDR3 is 15 residues long. Between the trimmed V and J ends, which lost 3 bases and 2 bases, there was a span of 12 bases. CDR1 is SGHDT, CDR2 YYEEEE, per germline. The CDR3 sequence is CASSSETDAYNEQFF. The CDR3, as DNA: TGTGCCAGCAGCTCCGAGACCGATGCCTACAATGAGCAGTTCTTC.

This clonotype has a count of ten or more. The chain carries TRBV29-1 and TRBJ2-7; TRBD1 matches 8 bases. The CDR3 length is 14 residues. V lost 4 bases, J lost 0 bases, and 5 bases stayed unmatched. Germline lookup yields CDR1 SQVTM and CDR2 ANQGSEA. As DNA, the CDR3 is TGCAGCGTTGGACGGGACAGGCCCTCCTACGAGCAGTACTTC. It codes for CSVGRDRPSYEQYF.

This clonotype has only a few counts. The V and J genes are TRBV24-1 and TRBJ1-5; TRBD1 might be the D (6 bases). The CDR3 length is 15 residues. Between the trimmed V and J ends, which lost 3 bases and 5 bases, there was a span of 13 bases. CDR1 and CDR2 (germline): KGHDR, SFDVKD. The CDR3 DNA reads as TGTGCCACCAGTGATCCTGGACAGCGCTATCAGCCCCAGCATTTT. Translating it yields CATSDPGQRYQPQHF.

The chain couples TRBV11-2 to TRBJ2-3; the match to TRBD1 covers 7 bases. Germline CDR1 is SGHAT and CDR2 is FQNNGV. Trimming cost V 4 bases and J 2 bases; bases outside gene matches: 9. The CDR3 runs 16 residues. The chain's CDR3 is CASSSSTGTSTDTQYF. DNA of the CDR3: TGTGCCAGCAGCTCCTCGACAGGGACGTCCACAGATACGCAGTATTTT.

The chain carries TRBV5-1 and TRBJ2-2; 12 nucleotides line up with TRBD1. CDR1 is SGHRS and CDR2 is YFSETQ in the germline V gene. With 2 bases clipped from V and 1 base from J, the junction kept 9 bases outside the gene matches. This CDR3 region has 19 residues. In DNA, the CDR3 is TGCGCCAGCAGCTTCTATGGGACAGGGGGCGATAAGAACACCGGGGAGCTGTTTTTT. Translated, it gives CASSFYGTGGDKNTGELFF.

Ten or more counts support this clonotype. V and J are TRBV10-1 and TRBJ2-1; D gene unclear. CDR3 length: 16 amino acids. Trimming left V 1 base short and J 5 bases short, with 15 bases between. The germline gives CDR1 WNHNN, CDR2 SYGVQD (reference sequence). The CDR3 spells CASSEFSGRSNNEQFF. The CDR3 region has the DNA TGCGCCAGCAGTGAGTTTAGTGGCAGGAGCAACAATGAGCAGTTCTTC.

This chain connects TRBV7-6 to TRBJ2-3; no clear D gene. Trimming took 5 bases from V and 0 from J, leaving 12 bases between them. Germline CDR1 is SGHVS and CDR2 is FNYEAQ. The length of the CDR3 is 15 residues. The CDR3 coding sequence is TGTGCCAGCAGCCCCCTGCGGCCGAGCACAGATACGCAGTATTTT. Translated: CASSPLRPSTDTQYF.

This clonotype came up many times. The chain joins TRBV29-1 to TRBJ1-1; no clear D. CDR3 length equals 13 residues. Trimming pared 4 bases from V and 1 base from J, leaving 10 bases between. The germline V gene encodes CDR1 SQVTM and CDR2 ANQGSEA. The CDR3 spells CSVGEVTNTEAFF. The CDR3 region has the DNA TGCAGCGTTGGAGAGGTGACGAACACTGAAGCTTTCTTT.

This clonotype was picked up a small number of times. The chain uses TRBV9 and TRBJ1-2; D gene ambiguous. Trimming took off 0 bases at V and 1 base at J, with 13 bases between the two ends. The CDR3 covers 16 residues. CDR1 SGDLS and CDR2 YYNGEE come from the germline V gene. CDR3 in DNA: TGTGCCAGCAGCGTAGTAGCCTACGAGGGTAACTATGGCTACACCTTC. Its protein is CASSVVAYEGNYGYTF.

This clonotype was detected only a few times. The CDR3 sequence: CSVGLAGVLYEQYF. CDR3 DNA sequence: TGCAGCGTTGGTCTAGCGGGAGTTCTGTACGAGCAGTACTTC. The chain combines TRBV29-1 with TRBJ2-7; 10 bases agree with TRBD2. This CDR3 comprises 14 residues. Germline loops: CDR1 SQVTM, CDR2 ANQGSEA. The V and J ends lost 4 bases and 4 bases, in that order; junction bases with no gene match: 7.

This rearrangement joins TRBV5-5 to TRBJ2-1; 10 nucleotides agree with TRBD1. The V gene end was trimmed by 4 bases and the J gene end by 3 bases; junction bases not matched to a gene: 7. Germline-derived CDR1 and CDR2 are SGHKS and YYEKEE (reference sequence). The CDR3 has 16 residues. The CDR3 protein is CASSHLWDRGYNEQFF. The DNA for the CDR3 is TGTGCCAGCAGCCACCTTTGGGACAGGGGCTACAATGAGCAGTTCTTC.

This clonotype was detected only a few times. The chain links TRBV13 to TRBJ1-1, with 7 bases lining up with TRBD1. The CDR3 spans 15 residues. The V and J ends lost 5 bases and 1 base, in that order; junction bases with no gene match: 7. Germline-derived CDR1 and CDR2 are PRHDT and FYEKMQ (reference sequence). The CDR3, as DNA: TGTGCCAGCAGCAACTTAGGGGGCAGGAACACTGAAGCTTTCTTT. Protein product: CASSNLGGRNTEAFF. Variable domain in full (rest from reference TRBV13 and TRBJ1-1): AAGVIQSPRHLIKEKRETATLKCYPIPRHDTVYWYQQGPGQDPQFLISFYEKMQSDKGSIPDRFSAQQFSDYHSELNMSSLELGDSALYFCASSNLGGRNTEAFFGQGTRLTVV.

V gene TRBV5-1 combines with J gene TRBJ2-5, with 10 bases lining up with TRBD1. The length of the CDR3 is 17 residues. Looked up from germline, CDR1 is SGHRS and CDR2 is YFSETQ. J was trimmed by 0 bases and V by 2 bases; bases with no gene match: 7. The DNA for the CDR3 is TGCGCCAGCAGCTTTAATTCCGGGACAGGGGACCAAGAGACCCAGTACTTC. The encoded protein is CASSFNSGTGDQETQYF.

Only a few counts were recorded for this clonotype. The V call is TRBV7-3, the J call TRBJ2-1; TRBD2 is a possible D gene (5 bases). CDR3 length: 15 amino acids. Germline CDR1 and CDR2: SGHTA and FQGTGA. Trimming took off 2 bases at V and 0 bases at J, with 8 bases between the two ends. In nucleotides, the CDR3 is TGTGCCAGCAGCTTAGGGGAGAGCTCCTACAATGAGCAGTTCTTC. Translating gives CASSLGESSYNEQFF.

V is TRBV11-2 and J is TRBJ2-2, with D perhaps TRBD1 or TRBD2 (5 bases each). The length of the CDR3 is 14 residues. V was clipped by 5 bases and J by 8 bases, with 15 bases between them. Germline-derived CDR1 and CDR2 are SGHAT and FQNNGV. The CDR3 DNA reads TGTGCCAGCAGCCCCCTTCTGGGGGTGGGGGAGCTGTTTTTT. This codes for CASSPLLGVGELFF.

The table lists this clonotype with many counts. The chain links TRBV20-1 to TRBJ2-7, with D perhaps matching TRBD1 (6 bases). V lost 5 bases and J lost 2, with 22 bases in between. Germline CDR1 and CDR2: DFQATT and SNEGSKA (reference sequence). The CDR3 covers 16 residues. The CDR3 region is CSAGPDRKGNTYEQYF. The DNA of the CDR3 is TGCAGTGCTGGTCCCGACAGGAAAGGTAACACCTACGAGCAGTACTTC.

The chain is built from TRBV29-1 and TRBJ2-7; TRBD2 agrees at 9 bases. CDR3 length: 13 amino acids. CDR1 SQVTM and CDR2 ANQGSEA come from the germline V gene. The V gene end was trimmed by 4 bases and the J gene end by 5 bases; junction bases not matched to a gene: 6. CDR3 bases: TGCAGCGTTGTTAGCGGGAGTTCCCACGAGCAGTACTTC. Translating gives CSVVSGSSHEQYF.